What follows are 10 T cell receptor beta chains derived from one specimen sequenced in a study of read filtering for tumor transcriptome and immune sequencing (dated by TCRdb to about 2020). Sequencing relied on an Illumina HiSeq 4000. TCR libraries were built from about 420 ng RNA with the Immunoverse kit, using molecular barcoded adaptors covering alpha/delta and beta/gamma chains. Through fastp at Q25 and MiXCR, TCRdb rebuilt clones from the public reads, retaining in-frame beta chains. Entries that share a CDR3 protein sequence are merged under the most common genes and DNA. The sample has 40,000 to 50,000 distinct CDR3 sequences on record, roughly a fifth of them singletons. Together, the top ten hold about 16% of the sample. Source material: a population of CD138-negative cells sorted from bone marrow. This specimen's cell subset or site label, per the study, means: bone marrow mononuclear cells depleted of CD138+ plasma/myeloma cells by negative magnetic selection. These receptors came from a donor at least 40 years old with multiple myeloma.

In this sample, this clonotype turned up many times. This chain links TRBV5-1 with TRBJ1-5; D is undetermined. Trimming cost V 4 bases and J 3 bases, with 11 bases left between them. In germline, CDR1 is SGHRS, CDR2 YFSETQ. The CDR3 has 14 amino acids. The CDR3 is CASSPDSPNQPQHF. DNA of the CDR3: TGCGCCAGCAGCCCTGACTCCCCCAATCAGCCCCAGCATTTT. Full variable domain (rest looked up from reference TRBV5-1 and TRBJ1-5): KAGVTQTPRYLIKTRGQQVTLSCSPISGHRSVSWYQQTPGQGLQFLFEYFSETQRNKGNFPGRFSGRQFSNSRSEMNVSTLELGDSALYLCASSPDSPNQPQHFGDGTRLSIL.

This clonotype has only one observation. One base away lies a much larger clone, so this may be a sequencing read error. The chain is built from TRBV29-1 and TRBJ1-1; 8 bases are shared with TRBD1. Germline lookup yields CDR1 SQVTM and CDR2 ANQGSEA. The CDR3 consists of 13 residues. The CDR3 sequence: CGVTGVSFTEAFF. The DNA for the CDR3 is TGCGGCGTGACAGGGGTTTCATTCACTGAAGCTTTCTTT.

With respect to this clonotype: This may be a read error, as it is one base from a much larger clone. No conserved phenylalanine or tryptophan is present at the end of the CDR3, so a read error is the likely explanation. V usage is TRBV6-2 or TRBV6-3 and J usage is TRBJ2-4; D is possibly TRBD1 (5 bases). Trimming took off 6 bases at V and 3 bases at J, with 15 bases between the two ends. The CDR3 is 15 amino acids. Germline V gene lookup returns CDR1 MNHEY and CDR2 SVGEGT. CDR3 loop: CASSNQGNFKNIQYS. CDR3 DNA sequence: TGTGCCAGCAGCAATCAGGGAAATTTCAAAAACATTCAGTACTCC.

This clonotype was counted at least ten times. The rearrangement uses TRBV5-1 and TRBJ2-6; no firm D call. CDR3 length: 17 residues. The V end was cut by 0 bases, the J end by 0 bases, with 10 bases between. CDR1 and CDR2 from the germline V gene are SGHRS and YFSETQ. The CDR3 coding sequence is TGCGCCAGCAGCTTGGGACCAGCCTACTCTGGGGCCAACGTCCTGACTTTC. This codes for CASSLGPAYSGANVLTF.

The chain employs TRBV29-1 and TRBJ1-1; 8 nucleotides line up with TRBD1. V gave up 2 bases and J gave up 1 base; unmatched junction bases: 9. CDR1 SQVTM and CDR2 ANQGSEA come from the germline V gene. The CDR3 extends over 16 amino acids. Written as DNA, the CDR3 is TGCAGCGTTGAACGGGGCCAGGGGGCGAAGAACACTGAAGCTTTCTTT. Encoded protein: CSVERGQGAKNTEAFF.

By its share, this clonotype is medium-sized. J is TRBJ2-1 and V is TRBV20-1, with TRBD1 matching over 12 bases. The CDR3 consists of 15 residues. In germline, CDR1 is DFQATT, CDR2 SNEGSKA (reference sequence). V shed 0 bases and J 8 bases; nucleotides not matched to a gene: 5. The CDR3 DNA reads as TGCAGTGCTAGAGAGTGGGACAGGGGGCGCGATGAGCAGTTCTTC. Protein product: CSAREWDRGRDEQFF.

The sample holds many counts of this clonotype. V gene TRBV12-3 or TRBV12-4 combines with J gene TRBJ2-1, with 9 bases aligning to TRBD1. V was clipped by 2 bases and J by 9 bases; unmatched bases: 2. CDR3 size: 13 residues. The CDR3: CASSLTGGSEQFF. CDR3 nucleotides: TGTGCCAGCAGTTTAACAGGGGGCTCTGAGCAGTTCTTC.

The sample holds many counts of this clonotype. The rearrangement joins TRBV2 to TRBJ1-4, with unresolved D. Trimming took off 3 bases at V and 7 bases at J, with 6 bases between the two ends. Germline loops: CDR1 SNHLY, CDR2 FYNNEI. The CDR3 loop spans 12 amino acids. This chain's CDR3 is CASSDRSEKLFF. CDR3 DNA sequence: TGTGCCAGCAGTGATCGGAGTGAAAAACTGTTTTTT.

This clonotype was found many times. The chain employs TRBV19 and TRBJ2-7; D gene unclear. The CDR3 runs to 12 residues. CDR1 LNHDA and CDR2 SQIVND come from the germline V gene (reference sequence). Deletions cut 2 bases from V and 4 bases from J, with 6 bases between. CDR3 sequence reads: CASSIPPYEQYF. In DNA form, the CDR3 reads TGTGCCAGTAGTATACCCCCGTACGAGCAGTACTTC. Full variable domain (missing parts from reference TRBV19 and TRBJ2-7): DGGITQSPKYLFRKEGQNVTLSCEQNLNHDAMYWYRQDPGQGLRLIYYSQIVNDFQKGDIAEGYSVSREKKESFPLTVTSAQKNPTAFYLCASSIPPYEQYFGPGTRLTVT.

This clonotype was picked up many times. The V gene is TRBV20-1, the J gene TRBJ2-7; D is uncertain. V gave up 3 bases and J gave up 0 bases, with 9 bases separating them. The V gene's germline CDR1 is DFQATT and CDR2 SNEGSKA (reference sequence). This CDR3 spans 13 amino acids. DNA for the CDR3: TGCAGTGCTAGCCGGGCCCTCTCCTACGAGCAGTACTTC. It translates to CSASRALSYEQYF.